The 10 T cell receptor beta chains below come from one sample, sequenced in a study of early T cells in non-severe SARS-CoV-2 infection. TCRdb passed the 5' RACE reads through MiXCR, listing each CDR3 protein once. Of 90,000 to 120,000 distinct CDR3 sequences listed, roughly 11% are singletons. Sequenced input: whole blood. Receptor source: an adult who was a healthcare worker with PCR-confirmed SARS-CoV-2 infection or an uninfected control (not recorded which).

In its sample, this clonotype was seen a few times. The chain employs TRBV20-1 and TRBJ1-5; D unclear. Trimming took off 1 base at V and 4 bases at J, with 8 bases between the two ends. Germline V gene data show CDR1 as DFQATT and CDR2 as SNEGSKA (reference sequence). The CDR3 has 13 residues. The CDR3 nucleotides read TGCAGTGCTAGAGTATCGGCGAATCAGCCCCAGCATTTT. It encodes CSARVSANQPQHF.

About this clonotype itself: A much larger clone is a single base away; this may be a read error. This sequence joins TRBV28 and TRBJ2-1; the D gene is possibly TRBD1 (6 bases). This CDR3 comprises 13 residues. The germline CDR1 and CDR2 sequences are MDHEN and SYDVKM. V was cut by 7 bases and J by 9 bases, with 16 bases left in between. The CDR3 DNA sequence: TGTGCCAGCAATTCAGGGGTTTCGGGTGAGCAGTTCTTC. It encodes CASNSGVSGEQFF.

This clonotype was detected many times. J is TRBJ2-7 and V is TRBV7-6; a weak D match, TRBD2 (6 bases). Germline loops: CDR1 SGHVS, CDR2 FNYEAQ. The CDR3 is 16 residues long. Trimming left V 5 bases short and J 4 bases short, with 21 bases between. This chain's CDR3 is CASSPGSRGRGYEQYF. DNA for the CDR3: TGTGCCAGCAGCCCGGGGTCCCGGGGCCGGGGGTACGAGCAGTACTTC.

This clonotype appeared many times. The rearrangement links TRBV15 to TRBJ2-7; D ambiguous. In germline, CDR1 is LNHNV, CDR2 YYDKDF (reference sequence). V lost 1 base to trimming and J lost 1 base, with 20 bases between them. The CDR3 is 18 amino acids. CDR3 loop: CATSRALPISPASYEQYF. As DNA, the CDR3 is TGTGCCACCAGCAGAGCTCTCCCGATTAGTCCGGCTTCCTACGAGCAGTACTTC. The entire variable domain, with the rest obtained from reference TRBV15 and TRBJ2-7, is as follows: DAMVIQNPRYQVTQFGKPVTLSCSQTLNHNVMYWYQQKSSQAPKLLFHYYDKDFNNEADTPDNFQSRRPNTSFCFLDIRSPGLGDTAMYLCATSRALPISPASYEQYFGPGTRLTVT.

This clonotype was observed at least ten times. The CDR3 nucleotides are TGTGCCACCCCTCCTCCCGGAGGGTCTTTGGACTATGGCTACACCTTC. This translates into CATPPPGGSLDYGYTF. The V call is TRBV2, the J call TRBJ1-2; D uncertain. Deletions cut 10 bases from V and 3 bases from J, with 24 bases between. The germline V gene has CDR1 SNHLY and CDR2 FYNNEI. This CDR3 is built from 16 residues. Full variable domain (outside the CDR3, taken from reference TRBV2 and TRBJ1-2): EPEVTQTPSHQVTQMGQEVILRCVPISNHLYFYWYRQILGQKVEFLVSFYNNEISEKSEIFDDQFSVERPDGSNFTLKIRSTKLEDSAMYFCATPPPGGSLDYGYTFGSGTRLTVV.

The V and J genes are TRBV28 and TRBJ2-7; tentatively, D is TRBD1 (5 bases). This CDR3 contains 14 residues. Looked up from germline, CDR1 is MDHEN and CDR2 is SYDVKM. V lost 5 bases and J 2 bases, leaving 13 bases between the germline ends. This CDR3 is CASSPGIPPYEQYF. The CDR3 nucleotides read TGTGCCAGCAGTCCAGGGATCCCTCCCTACGAGCAGTACTTC.

Ten or more counts support this clonotype. The chain recombines TRBV9 with TRBJ2-7; TRBD2 might be the D (6 bases). CDR3 size: 15 residues. Germline CDR1 is SGDLS and CDR2 is YYNGEE. V lost 0 bases and J 2 bases, leaving 12 bases between the germline ends. Here the CDR3 DNA reads TGTGCCAGCAGCGTAGGGGGTAGCGGCGCCTACGAGCAGTACTTC. It encodes CASSVGGSGAYEQYF.

The rearrangement links TRBV30 to TRBJ2-7; D gene ambiguous. V was pared by 5 bases and J by 7 bases, with 12 bases between. From germline, CDR1 is GTSNPN and CDR2 SVGIG (reference sequence). The length of the CDR3 is 11 residues. The CDR3 bases are TGTGCCTGGGCCTCACCCGGGGAGCAGTACTTC. Residues: CAWASPGEQYF. Filled out from reference TRBV30 and TRBJ2-7, the complete variable domain reads SQTIHQWPATLVQPVGSPLSLECTVEGTSNPNLYWYRQAAGRGLQLLFYSVGIGQISSEVPQNLSASRPQDRQFILSSKKLLLSDSGFYLCAWASPGEQYFGPGTRLTVT.

This clonotype showed up just a few times. The rearrangement uses TRBV7-8 and TRBJ2-3; D may match TRBD1 or TRBD2 (5 bases each). In germline, CDR1 is SGHVS, CDR2 FQNEAQ. This CDR3 contains 16 residues. V was shortened by 1 base and J by 0 bases, with 11 bases between the two germline ends. The CDR3 DNA sequence: TGTGCCAGCAGCTTAGAGGTGGGACGGAGCACAGATACGCAGTATTTT. Protein sequence: CASSLEVGRSTDTQYF.

This clonotype turned up a few times. The chain has TRBV25-1 and TRBJ1-3; maybe TRBD1 (6 bases). This CDR3 spans 16 amino acids. Trimming left V 6 bases short and J 2 bases short, with 17 bases between. Germline CDR1 is MGHDK and CDR2 is SYGVNS. This CDR3 is CASRSFYRTAGNTIYF. The CDR3 DNA sequence: TGTGCCAGCAGATCCTTCTACCGGACAGCTGGAAACACCATATATTTT.